The T cell receptor (beta chain) under discussion was sequenced for a study of molecular identifiers for immune sequencing clone quantification. Regarding the study as a whole: Some 970,000 naive cells reportedly did not prevent detection of spiked Jurkat TCR RNA from one cell.

V lost 0 bases, J lost 1 base, and 9 bases stayed unmatched. This CDR3 comprises 17 residues. CDR1 is SGHNT and CDR2 is YYREEE in the germline V gene (reference sequence). TCRdb re-called the PCR reads through MiXCR, storing one row per CDR3 protein. The table lists 79,000 or so distinct CDR3 sequences, nearly 25% of them singletons. This clonotype appeared a few times. Its target is not known. This TCR was recovered from a human donor in good health. Some libraries in this study had Jurkat cell RNA spiked in. The chain is built from TRBV5-4 and TRBJ2-7; 8 nucleotides line up with TRBD1. Input material: naive CD8+ T cells from blood, with Jurkat cell RNA spiked in. Noted subset: FACS-sorted CD8+CD4-CCR7+CD45RA+ naive T cells. For the CDR3, the DNA is TGTGCCAGCAGCTTGGTGGCAGGGGGCCTAAGATCCTACGAGCAGTACTTC. It codes for CASSLVAGGLRSYEQYF.